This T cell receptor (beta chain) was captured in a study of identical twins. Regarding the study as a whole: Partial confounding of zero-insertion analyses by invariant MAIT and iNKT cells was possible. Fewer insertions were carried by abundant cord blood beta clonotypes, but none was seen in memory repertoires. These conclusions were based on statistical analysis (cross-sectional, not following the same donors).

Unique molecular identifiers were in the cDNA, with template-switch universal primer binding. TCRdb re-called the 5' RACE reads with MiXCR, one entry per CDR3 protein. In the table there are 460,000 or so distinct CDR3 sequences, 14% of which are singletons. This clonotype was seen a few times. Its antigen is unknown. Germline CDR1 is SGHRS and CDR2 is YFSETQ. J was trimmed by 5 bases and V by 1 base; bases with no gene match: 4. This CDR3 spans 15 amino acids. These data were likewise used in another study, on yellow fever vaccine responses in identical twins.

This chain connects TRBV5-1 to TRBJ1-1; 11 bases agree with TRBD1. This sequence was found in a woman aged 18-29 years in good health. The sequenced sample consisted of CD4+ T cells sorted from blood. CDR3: CASSLRTGGMTEAFF. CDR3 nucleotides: TGCGCCAGCAGCTTGAGGACAGGGGGCATGACTGAAGCTTTCTTT.